Listed here are 9 T cell receptor beta chains from one sample, sequenced in a study of CD8 T cells in Susac syndrome. When the RNA was reverse transcribed, random hexamers were used with an input of roughly 0.45 to 1 ug. From the immunoSEQ multiplex PCR reads, TCRdb called clonotypes with MiXCR, one entry per CDR3 protein. Altogether over 150,000 distinct CDR3 sequences are present, about 94% being singletons, with the ten largest covering 0.09% to 0.095%. The sequencing sample was made of CD4+ T cells from PBMCs. Receptors originate from a human donor with multiple sclerosis.

The V call is TRBV20-1, the J call TRBJ2-1, with 9 bases that match TRBD2. Germline loops: CDR1 DFQATT, CDR2 SNEGSKA (reference sequence). The CDR3 loop spans 14 amino acids. With V trimmed by 5 bases and J by 4 bases, 6 bases remained unmatched. CDR3 protein: CSALTSGFYNEQFF. The CDR3 region has the DNA TGCAGTGCTTTGACTAGCGGATTTTACAATGAGCAGTTCTTC.

The chain links TRBV4-1 to TRBJ2-5; D uncertain. The germline CDR1 and CDR2 sequences are MGHRA and YSYEKL. V lost 0 bases to trimming and J lost 4 bases, with 6 bases between them. The CDR3 spans 13 residues. The CDR3 DNA reads TGCGCCAGCAGCCAAGAAATGAGAGAGACCCAGTACTTC. Its protein is CASSQEMRETQYF.

This sequence joins TRBV28 and TRBJ1-4; no firm D call. CDR1 and CDR2 (germline): MDHEN, SYDVKM. V gave up 8 bases and J gave up 5 bases, with 9 bases separating them. The CDR3 consists of 12 residues. This chain's CDR3 is CASRGLNEKLFF. The CDR3 DNA reads as TGTGCCAGCCGGGGTCTGAATGAAAAACTGTTTTTT.

The V and J genes are TRBV2 and TRBJ1-6; maybe TRBD1 (5 bases). CDR1 SNHLY and CDR2 FYNNEI come from the germline V gene. V lost 0 bases and J lost 10, with 13 bases in between. The CDR3 extends over 15 amino acids. CDR3 nucleotide sequence: TGTGCCAGCAGTGAAGCCAGGGCCCGAGAATCACCCCTCCACTTT. The encoded protein is CASSEARARESPLHF. The entire variable domain, with the rest obtained from reference TRBV2 and TRBJ1-6, is as follows: EPEVTQTPSHQVTQMGQEVILRCVPISNHLYFYWYRQILGQKVEFLVSFYNNEISEKSEIFDDQFSVERPDGSNFTLKIRSTKLEDSAMYFCASSEARARESPLHFGNGTRLTVT.

This chain links TRBV7-9 with TRBJ1-1; maybe TRBD1 (5 bases). CDR3 size: 18 residues. The germline V gene has CDR1 SEHNR and CDR2 FQNEAQ (reference sequence). V was pared by 1 base and J by 1 base, with 19 bases between. CDR3 bases: TGTGCCAGCAGCTTAGTATGGGCAGGGCAAGTGGGGAACACTGAAGCTTTCTTT. Translation gives CASSLVWAGQVGNTEAFF.

The count of this clonotype is one. The chain links TRBV4-2 to TRBJ2-3; 15 bases agree with TRBD2. There are 19 residues in the CDR3. Germline CDR1 reads LGHNA; CDR2 reads YNFKEQ. The V gene end was trimmed by 6 bases and the J gene end by 2 bases; junction bases not matched to a gene: 12. In nucleotides, the CDR3 is TGTGCCAGCAGTCTGGGACTAGCGGGAGGCCGGGACCTCACAGATACGCAGTATTTT. The encoded protein is CASSLGLAGGRDLTDTQYF.

This sequence joins TRBV20-1 and TRBJ2-7, with D maybe TRBD2 (5 bases). The germline CDR1 and CDR2 sequences are DFQATT and SNEGSKA (reference sequence). Trimming removed 6 bases from V and 6 bases from J, with 21 bases in between. CDR3 length equals 14 residues. The CDR3: CSAPTVAEGGEQYF. The DNA of the CDR3 is TGCAGTGCCCCCACGGTGGCGGAAGGAGGCGAGCAGTACTTC.

This chain connects TRBV29-1 to TRBJ2-3; D is unresolved. V lost 0 bases and J 6 bases, leaving 4 bases between the germline ends. The CDR3 consists of 11 residues. The germline V gene has CDR1 SQVTM and CDR2 ANQGSEA. This chain's CDR3 is CSVEEGDTQYF. Here the CDR3 DNA reads TGCAGCGTTGAAGAAGGGGATACGCAGTATTTT.

V usage is TRBV19 and J usage is TRBJ1-1, with D perhaps matching TRBD1 (5 bases). The length of the CDR3 is 15 residues. CDR1 LNHDA and CDR2 SQIVND come from the germline V gene (reference sequence). Trimming took off 0 bases at V and 4 bases at J, with 12 bases between the two ends. CDR3 region: CASSIDIGASTEAFF. In nucleotides, the CDR3 is TGTGCCAGTAGTATAGATATCGGGGCGTCCACTGAAGCTTTCTTT.